This T cell receptor (beta chain) was sequenced during a study of identical twins. Unique molecular identifiers were in the cDNA, with template-switch universal primer binding. TCRdb used MiXCR to reprocess the 5' RACE reads, holding one entry per CDR3 protein. This repertoire shows 1.5 million to 2 million distinct CDR3 sequences, around 29% found once; its top ten account for approximately 0.29%. The ends were cut back, 2 bases at V and 3 bases at J, with 13 bases in the middle. The CDR3 loop spans 15 amino acids. In germline, CDR1 is SGHTA, CDR2 FQGNSA. Study-level points and caveats: Cord blood beta clonotypes present at high abundance carried fewer insertions; no such pattern appeared in memory repertoires. Where out-of-frame alpha sequences were twin-shared, they showed excess low generation probability. Conclusions came from cross-sectional statistical analysis, not from following the same donors.

Regarding this clonotype: Its matching antigen is unknown.

The sample taken for sequencing was cord blood. V gene TRBV7-2 combines with J gene TRBJ1-1; D gene unclear. This receptor was taken from a newborn girl in good health. CDR3 protein: CASSLSGRQHTEAFF. DNA of the CDR3: TGTGCCAGCAGCTTAAGCGGGAGGCAACACACTGAAGCTTTCTTT.